The 20 T cell receptor beta chains below were found in one sample sequenced in a study of OX40 agonist ivuxolimab in advanced cancers. Assay: immunoSEQ multiplex PCR; the TCRdb copy retains only in-frame clones and omits some. Of about 120,000 clones listed, approximately 92% are singletons. The sample in question was CD4+ or CD8+ T cells sorted from blood, obtained in a trial of the OX40 agonist ivuxolimab. These receptors all come from an adult with an advanced solid tumor such as melanoma, head and neck, liver or kidney cancer.

This chain uses TRBV5-1 with TRBJ2-7, with 8 bases lining up with TRBD1. CDR3 length: 15 residues. From germline, CDR1 is SGHRS and CDR2 YFSETQ. V gave up 1 base and J gave up 2 bases; unmatched junction bases: 5. CDR3 in amino acids: CASSLQGTGPYEQYF. The CDR3, as DNA: TGCGCCAGCAGCTTGCAGGGGACAGGACCCTACGAGCAGTACTTC.

V is TRBV29-1 and J is TRBJ2-5, with 7 bases aligning to TRBD2. CDR3 length: 12 amino acids. Germline V gene data show CDR1 as SQVTM and CDR2 as ANQGSEA. J lost 5 bases, V lost 2 bases, and 2 bases had no gene match. The CDR3 protein is CSVEHGRETQYF. The CDR3 region has the DNA TGCAGCGTTGAACACGGGAGGGAGACCCAGTACTTC.

This chain joins TRBV4-3 and TRBJ2-3; 8 bases line up with TRBD2. V lost 4 bases and J lost 5; bases outside the gene matches: 8. The CDR3 sequence is 15 residues long. Germline V gene data show CDR1 as LGHNA and CDR2 as YSLEER. The CDR3, as DNA: TGCGCCAGCAGCCCAAGCGGGGGCAGGGGAGATACGCAGTATTTT. As protein: CASSPSGGRGDTQYF.

This clone was seen once. This chain uses TRBV5-4 with TRBJ2-7; weak D call: TRBD1 (6 bases). CDR1 and CDR2 from the germline V gene are SGHNT and YYREEE (reference sequence). Trimming cost V 4 bases and J 10 bases, with 15 bases left between them. The CDR3 spans 12 residues. CDR3 sequence: CASSILGQSQYF. The CDR3 DNA reads as TGTGCCAGCAGCATCTTAGGACAGAGCCAGTACTTC.

The rearrangement uses TRBV29-1 and TRBJ2-1, with 8 nucleotides matching TRBD1. CDR3 size: 12 residues. Germline loops: CDR1 SQVTM, CDR2 ANQGSEA. V shed 6 bases and J 8 bases; nucleotides not matched to a gene: 6. In nucleotides, the CDR3 is TGCAGCGTAGACGGACAGGGACATGAGCAGTTCTTC. This gives the protein CSVDGQGHEQFF.

This chain uses TRBV23-1 with TRBJ1-1; TRBD1 agrees at 7 bases. TRBV23-1 is marked as an open reading frame, function uncertain. The CDR3 is made up of 15 amino acids. The trim removed 0 bases at V and 5 bases at J, leaving 6 bases unmatched. The CDR3 spells CASSQSNRGVTEAFF. In DNA form, the CDR3 reads TGCGCCAGCAGTCAATCGAACAGGGGAGTAACTGAAGCTTTCTTT.

J is TRBJ2-7 and V is TRBV11-2; 12 bases line up with TRBD2. V trimming: 3 bases; J trimming: 4 bases; junction bases outside the gene matches: 7. Per germline, CDR1 SGHAT and CDR2 FQNNGV. This CDR3 has 16 residues. In nucleotides, the CDR3 is TGTGCCAGCAGCTTGCTCACTAGCGGGGGGAGGTACGAGCAGTACTTC. This sequence encodes CASSLLTSGGRYEQYF.

The chain links TRBV30 to TRBJ2-7, with 7 bases matching TRBD1. The CDR3 has 18 residues. Germline CDR1 GTSNPN, CDR2 SVGIG (reference sequence). V gave up 1 base and J gave up 4 bases; unmatched junction bases: 19. CDR3 coding DNA: TGTGCCTGGAGTGATTCCTTCGATCGGAAACAGGGGAGATACGAGCAGTACTTC. Translating gives CAWSDSFDRKQGRYEQYF.

The J gene is TRBJ2-1, the V gene TRBV30; no definite D call. Trimming removed 2 bases from V and 10 bases from J, with 15 bases in between. The germline V gene has CDR1 GTSNPN and CDR2 SVGIG (reference sequence). The CDR3 is 13 amino acids. CDR3 in amino acids: CAWSMQVGIEQFF. The CDR3 bases are TGTGCCTGGAGTATGCAGGTGGGGATCGAGCAGTTCTTC.

The chain recombines TRBV5-8 with TRBJ2-6; D uncertain. The CDR3 sequence is 17 residues long. Per the germline V gene, CDR1 is SGHTS and CDR2 is YDEGEE. Trimming shortened V by 1 base and J by 1 base, and 12 bases separated the two germline ends. The CDR3 here is CASSLRQAYSGANVLTF. The CDR3 DNA sequence: TGTGCCAGCAGCTTGAGGCAGGCTTATTCTGGGGCCAACGTCCTGACTTTC.

The genes are TRBV27 and TRBJ1-6; no definite D call. Germline assignment: CDR1 MNHEY and CDR2 SMNVEV (reference sequence). This CDR3 is 14 amino acids long. V gave up 6 bases and J gave up 2 bases, with 8 bases separating them. The CDR3: CASSFETYNSPLHF. The CDR3 DNA follows: TGTGCCAGCAGCTTCGAGACCTATAATTCACCCCTCCACTTT.

The chain combines TRBV4-1 with TRBJ1-6, with a possible D match to TRBD1 (6 bases). Germline CDR1 is MGHRA and CDR2 is YSYEKL. V was pared by 2 bases and J by 7 bases, with 18 bases between. This CDR3 comprises 17 residues. The DNA for the CDR3 is TGCGCCAGCAGCCAATCCCGGGGGCGTAGCCTGAATTCACCCCTCCACTTT. Protein product: CASSQSRGRSLNSPLHF.

J is TRBJ1-5 and V is TRBV6-5; TRBD1 matches at 10 bases. This CDR3 spans 15 amino acids. Trimming at V came to 6 bases and at J to 5 bases, leaving 7 bases not matched to a gene. Germline V gives CDR1 MNHEY, CDR2 SVGAGI. CDR3 protein: CASSRTGTGDQPQHF. The CDR3 DNA reads as TGTGCCAGCAGCCGAACCGGGACAGGGGATCAGCCCCAGCATTTT.

This clone was found a few times. This chain uses TRBV6-6 with TRBJ2-2, with D possibly TRBD1 on 5 matching bases. CDR3 size: 16 residues. With 4 bases removed from V and 2 bases from J, the gap between germline ends came to 14 bases. Germline loops: CDR1 MNHNY, CDR2 SVGAGI (reference sequence). CDR3 amino acids: CASSSARAKNTGELFF. CDR3 nucleotides: TGTGCCAGCAGTTCGGCCAGGGCCAAAAACACCGGGGAGCTGTTTTTT.

The CDR3 DNA reads as TGTGCCAGCAGCTTGGGGGCGGGAGGGGGCATAAACTATGGCTACACCTTC. It translates to CASSLGAGGGINYGYTF. The chain carries TRBV5-4 and TRBJ1-2; TRBD1 matches 7 bases. Looked up from germline, CDR1 is SGHNT and CDR2 is YYREEE (reference sequence). J gave up 2 bases and V 0 bases, and 10 bases lay outside the gene matches. This CDR3 spans 17 amino acids.

The gene calls are TRBV18 and TRBJ1-4; D not resolved. The CDR3 consists of 14 residues. The germline CDR1 and CDR2 sequences are KGHSH and LQKENI. The germline V and J ends were trimmed by 4 bases and 4 bases, with 10 bases remaining between them. CDR3 nucleotide sequence: TGTGCCAGCTCACTCCAGGCCTTTAATGAAAAACTGTTTTTT. It codes for CASSLQAFNEKLFF.

The genes are TRBV7-2 and TRBJ2-7; TRBD1 might be the D (6 bases). Looked up from germline, CDR1 is SGHTA and CDR2 is FQGNSA. The CDR3 is 13 amino acids. Trimming took off 5 bases at V and 7 bases at J, with 15 bases between the two ends. CDR3 coding DNA: TGTGCCAGCAGCACCTTGGGGGCGAGGGAGCAGTACTTC. Translated: CASSTLGAREQYF.

V gene TRBV6-5 combines with J gene TRBJ1-6, with a tentative D call TRBD1 (6 bases). Germline V gene sequence: CDR1 MNHEY, CDR2 SVGAGI. This CDR3 is built from 14 residues. V was cut by 2 bases and J by 6 bases, with 8 bases left in between. The CDR3 spells CASSYGDTNSPLHF. The DNA for the CDR3 is TGTGCCAGCAGTTACGGGGACACTAATTCACCCCTCCACTTT.

V is TRBV7-2 and J is TRBJ2-7; D perhaps matches TRBD2 (6 bases). This CDR3 is 11 amino acids long. Germline V CDR1 and CDR2: SGHTA, FQGNSA. V was trimmed by 6 bases and J by 7 bases, leaving 10 bases between them. CDR3 sequence (DNA): TGTGCCAGCAGGACCAGCGGGGAGCAGTACTTC. The encoded protein is CASRTSGEQYF.

The V call is TRBV5-1, the J call TRBJ2-3, with D perhaps matching TRBD1 (5 bases). This CDR3 comprises 15 residues. Deletions cut 0 bases from V and 0 bases from J, with 8 bases between. The V gene's germline CDR1 is SGHRS and CDR2 YFSETQ. CDR3 loop: CASSLAGLSTDTQYF. CDR3 nucleotides: TGCGCCAGCAGCTTGGCAGGGCTGAGCACAGATACGCAGTATTTT.